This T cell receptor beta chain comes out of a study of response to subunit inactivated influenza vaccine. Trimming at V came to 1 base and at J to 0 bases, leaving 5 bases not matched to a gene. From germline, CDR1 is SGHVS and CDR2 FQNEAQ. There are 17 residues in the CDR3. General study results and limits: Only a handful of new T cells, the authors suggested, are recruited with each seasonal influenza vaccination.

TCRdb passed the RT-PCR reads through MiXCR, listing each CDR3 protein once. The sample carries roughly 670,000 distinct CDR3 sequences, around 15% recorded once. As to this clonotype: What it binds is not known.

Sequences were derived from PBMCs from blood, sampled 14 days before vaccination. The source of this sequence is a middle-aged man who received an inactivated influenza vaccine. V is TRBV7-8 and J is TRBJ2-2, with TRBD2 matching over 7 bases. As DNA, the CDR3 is TGTGCCAGCAGCTTAGGGGGAGGGAATCCGAACACCGGGGAGCTGTTTTTT. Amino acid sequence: CASSLGGGNPNTGELFF.